A single sample is the source of the 21 T cell receptor beta chains below, sequenced in a study of T cells in women clearing cervical HPV infection. TCRdb's copy holds only in-frame clones and misses some; the assay was immunoSEQ multiplex PCR. Its table lists some 30,000 clones. The sample consisted of blood buffy coat. All receptors come from a woman between 18 and 75 years old with a cervical HPV16 infection that either progressed to CIN3+ or cleared (not recorded which).

Worth noting for this clone: Read data end 3 residues before the CDR3 end; the end is taken from the germline J gene. This sequence joins TRBV20-1 and TRBJ1-1, with 8 positions matching TRBD1. Looked up from germline, CDR1 is DFQATT and CDR2 is SNEGSKA (reference sequence). The CDR3 runs to 14 residues. V was pared by 3 bases and J by 5 bases, with 8 bases of the junction left unmatched. The CDR3 is CSARVNRGITEAFF. The sequenced part of the CDR3 DNA is TGCAGTGCTAGGGTGAACAGGGGGATAACTGAA.

To note about this clone: The sequenced fragment ends 3 residues before the CDR3 boundary, so the rest is inferred from the germline J gene. The chain is built from TRBV20-1 and TRBJ2-2; D is perhaps TRBD2 (6 bases). Trimming removed 0 bases from V and 0 bases from J, with 11 bases in between. The CDR3 runs to 16 residues. Germline assignment: CDR1 DFQATT and CDR2 SNEGSKA (reference sequence). The CDR3 DNA, read in part, is TGCAGTGCTAGAGATATAGGACTACCGAACACCGGGGAG. Translation: CSARDIGLPNTGE. The full CDR3 sequence reads CSARDIGLPNTGELFF.

Worth noting for this clone: The DNA ends 3 residues before the CDR3 does, and the rest of the CDR3 is filled in from the germline J gene. V gene TRBV30 combines with J gene TRBJ1-1; 9 bases match TRBD1. CDR3 length: 21 residues. Per the germline V gene, CDR1 is GTSNPN and CDR2 is SVGIG (reference sequence). V gave up 2 bases and J gave up 1 base; unmatched junction bases: 23. CDR3 region: CAWSPSIRDRVEGRPNTEAFF. The CDR3 DNA, read in part, is TGTGCCTGGAGTCCCTCGATCCGGGACAGGGTTGAAGGGAGGCCGAACACTGAA.

Concerning this clone itself: The DNA ends 3 residues before the CDR3 does, and the rest of the CDR3 is filled in from the germline J gene. This rearrangement joins TRBV5-1 to TRBJ2-7; tentative D call: TRBD1 (5 bases). CDR3 length equals 13 residues. With 2 bases removed from V and 6 bases from J, the gap between germline ends came to 12 bases. From germline, CDR1 is SGHRS and CDR2 YFSETQ. This chain's CDR3 is CASSLSLTGEQYF. CDR3 DNA, as far as it was read: TGCGCCAGCAGCTTATCTCTTACAGGCGAG.

A note on this clone: Read coverage stops 3 residues before the CDR3 terminus; the germline J gene supplies the remainder. The gene calls are TRBV6-2 or TRBV6-3 and TRBJ2-1; D ambiguous. V shed 6 bases and J shed 8 bases, with 11 bases lying between them. Germline V CDR1 and CDR2: MNHEY, SVGEGT. CDR3 length: 12 residues. CDR3 bases read: TGTGCCAGCAGCCTTGGCATCCATGAG. This codes for CASSLGIHE. The CDR3 reads in full as CASSLGIHEQFF.

For this clone: The observed sequence ends 3 residues before the CDR3 terminus, with the missing tail filled in from the germline J gene. The rearrangement joins TRBV5-6 to TRBJ2-2, with unresolved D. The CDR3 sequence is 12 residues long. V dropped 0 bases and J dropped 8 bases, with 5 bases sitting between them. The germline CDR1 and CDR2 sequences are SGHDT and YYEEEE. The CDR3 region is CASSLAEGELFF. The sequenced part of the CDR3 DNA is TGTGCCAGCAGCTTGGCAGAAGGGGAG. Supplemented by reference TRBV5-6 and TRBJ2-2, the full variable domain reads DAGVTQSPTHLIKTRGQQVTLRCSPKSGHDTVSWYQQALGQGPQFIFQYYEEEERQRGNFPDRFSGHQFPNYSSELNVNALLLGDSALYLCASSLAEGELFFGEGSRLTVL.

CDR3 bases read: TGTGCCAGTAGTATAGTGGGAGGGGGCCTTGTTGACGAG. Its translation: CASSIVGGGLVDE. The complete CDR3 reads CASSIVGGGLVDEQYF. V is TRBV19 and J is TRBJ2-7; either TRBD1 or TRBD2 may fit D (7 bases each). The read is 3 residues too short to cover the CDR3 end, so that end is filled in from the germline J gene. The germline V gene encodes CDR1 LNHDA and CDR2 SQIVND (reference sequence). V was pared by 1 base and J by 5 bases, with 18 bases between. This CDR3 spans 16 amino acids. Supplemented by reference TRBV19 and TRBJ2-7, the full variable domain reads DGGITQSPKYLFRKEGQNVTLSCEQNLNHDAMYWYRQDPGQGLRLIYYSQIVNDFQKGDIAEGYSVSREKKESFPLTVTSAQKNPTAFYLCASSIVGGGLVDEQYFGPGTRLTVT.

Regarding this clone: The sequence runs out 3 residues before the end of the CDR3; the remainder is reconstructed from the germline J gene. The V call is TRBV20-1, the J call TRBJ2-7, with 7 bases aligning to TRBD2. The ends lost 6 bases at V and 6 bases at J; junction bases unmatched: 23. Germline assignment: CDR1 DFQATT and CDR2 SNEGSKA (reference sequence). The CDR3 covers 17 residues. The chain's CDR3 is CSARPRTSKDPSAEQYF. The covered CDR3 bases are TGCAGTGCGCGCCCCCGGACTAGTAAGGACCCCAGCGCCGAG.

As to this clone: Relative to the germline gene, one junction end is altered; a read error may explain this. Read coverage stops 3 residues before the CDR3 terminus; the germline J gene supplies the remainder. The chain recombines TRBV4-2 with TRBJ2-7; perhaps TRBD2 as D (5 bases). The CDR3 sequence is 14 residues long. The V gene's germline CDR1 is LGHNA and CDR2 YNFKEQ. The CDR3 region is CASSQWTHGYEQYF. The CDR3 DNA, read in part, is TGCGCCAGCAGCCAATGGACTCATGGCTACGAG.

Regarding this clone: The CDR3 end lies 3 residues beyond the end of the read and is filled in from the germline J gene. This chain joins TRBV19 and TRBJ1-2; no definite D call. CDR1 LNHDA and CDR2 SQIVND come from the germline V gene (reference sequence). The CDR3 runs 12 residues. The CDR3 sequence is CARLAGDYDYTF. CDR3 DNA (partial): TGTGCCAGACTAGCGGGAGATTACGAC.

As concerns this clone: The read gets to within 3 residues of the CDR3 end, and the germline J gene fills in the rest. V usage is TRBV7-9 and J usage is TRBJ1-6; 8 bases align to TRBD1. This CDR3 has 14 residues. Germline V CDR1 and CDR2: SEHNR, FQNEAQ (reference sequence). After removal of 5 bases from V and 7 bases from J, the junction contained 4 bases not matched to a gene. The CDR3: CASSNNRGNSPLHF. CDR3 DNA, as far as it was read: TGTGCCAGCAGCAATAACAGGGGGAATTCACCC.

Worth noting for this clone: Read sequence stops 3 residues before the CDR3 end, and the germline J gene provides the missing end. This sequence joins TRBV18 and TRBJ1-6; 8 bases align to TRBD1. CDR3 length equals 16 residues. The germline gives CDR1 KGHSH, CDR2 LQKENI. The V segment lost 1 base and the J segment 6 bases; nucleotides outside the gene matches: 5. The DNA read from the CDR3 is TGTGCCAGCTCACCACAGGACAGGGCTTCTAATTCACCC. Its translation is CASSPQDRASNSP. The CDR3 in its entirety is CASSPQDRASNSPLHF.

Points on this clone: Coverage ceases 3 residues before the CDR3 finishes, and the germline J gene fills in the end. The rearrangement uses TRBV12-3 or TRBV12-4 and TRBJ2-5; 9 nucleotides align to TRBD2. Losses at the gene ends were 5 bases for V and 2 bases for J; bases not matched to a gene: 6. The CDR3 is 15 residues long. The covered CDR3 bases are TGTGCCAGCAGTCACTTGCGGGGGGGGCAAGAGACC. Its protein product is CASSHLRGGQET. The entire CDR3 reads CASSHLRGGQETQYF.

To note about this clone: The read ends 3 residues early relative to the CDR3; the germline J gene fills the gap. The chain employs TRBV6-2 or TRBV6-3 and TRBJ2-1; possibly TRBD1 for D (5 bases). This CDR3 region has 16 residues. Germline CDR1 and CDR2: MNHEY and SVGEGT. V was trimmed by 0 bases and J by 4 bases, leaving 13 bases between them. CDR3 sequence: CASSYSDNRIYNEQFF. The DNA read from the CDR3 is TGTGCCAGCAGTTACTCGGACAACAGGATATACAATGAG.

Worth noting for this clone: Read sequence stops 3 residues before the CDR3 end, and the germline J gene provides the missing end. The rearrangement joins TRBV20-1 to TRBJ2-3; 12 bases are shared with TRBD2. The CDR3 is 16 residues long. With 0 bases clipped from V and 4 bases from J, the junction kept 5 bases outside the gene matches. Germline lookup yields CDR1 DFQATT and CDR2 SNEGSKA (reference sequence). The DNA read from the CDR3 is TGCAGTGCTAGAGATTGGACTAGCGGGGACCCAGATACG. As protein: CSARDWTSGDPDT. The CDR3 in its entirety is CSARDWTSGDPDTQYF.

Remarks on this clone: The read comes to an end 3 residues before the CDR3 does, leaving the germline J gene to fill in the end. This chain joins TRBV20-1 and TRBJ2-3; 16 nucleotides agree with TRBD2. This CDR3 has 14 residues. CDR1 and CDR2 from the germline V gene are DFQATT and SNEGSKA (reference sequence). The CDR3 reads CSAKGLAGGETQYF. CDR3 DNA (partial): TGCAGTGCTAAGGGACTAGCGGGGGGGGAAACG.

Comments on this clone: The CDR3 end lies 3 residues beyond the end of the read and is filled in from the germline J gene. This chain connects TRBV5-1 to TRBJ2-1; D possibly corresponds to TRBD2 (6 bases). With 0 bases removed from V and 3 bases from J, the gap between germline ends came to 10 bases. The germline CDR1 and CDR2 sequences are SGHRS and YFSETQ. This CDR3 spans 15 amino acids. The CDR3 DNA, read in part, is TGCGCCAGCAGCTTGGGCGGGAATCTCTACAATGAG. This sequence encodes CASSLGGNLYNE. The CDR3 in its entirety is CASSLGGNLYNEQFF.

Judged by frequency, this clone is large. With the read ending 3 residues before the CDR3 end, the germline J gene is used to fill in that end. V is TRBV30 and J is TRBJ1-1, with D uncertain. Germline CDR1 is GTSNPN and CDR2 is SVGIG (reference sequence). This CDR3 has 13 amino acids. The sequenced CDR3 bases are TGTGCCTGGAGTCGTCCACCCCACTCCGAA. Translated, it gives CAWSRPPHSE. The CDR3 as a whole reads CAWSRPPHSEAFF. Together with reference TRBV30 and TRBJ1-1, the CDR3 gives the full variable domain: SQTIHQWPATLVQPVGSPLSLECTVEGTSNPNLYWYRQAAGRGLQLLFYSVGIGQISSEVPQNLSASRPQDRQFILSSKKLLLSDSGFYLCAWSRPPHSEAFFGQGTRLTVV.

With regard to this clone: The read ends 3 residues early relative to the CDR3; the germline J gene fills the gap. The gene calls are TRBV19 and TRBJ1-2; the D gene is possibly TRBD1 (5 bases). Trimming cost V 5 bases and J 2 bases, with 15 bases left between them. Germline V CDR1 and CDR2: LNHDA, SQIVND (reference sequence). This CDR3 region has 15 residues. The part of the CDR3 DNA that was read is TGTGCCAGTAGTCAAACAGGAATGGGGAACTATGGC. Translating it yields CASSQTGMGNYG. The whole CDR3 region reads CASSQTGMGNYGYTF. Based on the CDR3 plus reference TRBV19 and TRBJ1-2, the full variable domain is DGGITQSPKYLFRKEGQNVTLSCEQNLNHDAMYWYRQDPGQGLRLIYYSQIVNDFQKGDIAEGYSVSREKKESFPLTVTSAQKNPTAFYLCASSQTGMGNYGYTFGSGTRLTVV.

Of note for this clone: The read falls 3 residues short of the CDR3 end, and the missing part is taken from the germline J gene. The rearrangement uses TRBV5-1 and TRBJ2-6; 8 nucleotides agree with TRBD1. Germline values: CDR1 SGHRS, CDR2 YFSETQ. V lost 5 bases, J lost 0 bases, and 16 bases stayed unmatched. This CDR3 is 20 amino acids long. The CDR3 bases that were read are TGCGCCAGCAGAGCGGACAGGGCGGCCAAAACAACCTCTGGGGCCAACGTC. Protein product: CASRADRAAKTTSGANV. The whole CDR3 protein reads CASRADRAAKTTSGANVLTF.

Remarks on this clone: The read ends 3 residues early relative to the CDR3; the germline J gene fills the gap. The chain is built from TRBV7-3 and TRBJ2-2; D unresolved. The ends were cut back, 0 bases at V and 4 bases at J, with 6 bases in the middle. Germline V gene sequence: CDR1 SGHTA, CDR2 FQGTGA. The CDR3 runs 14 residues. The CDR3 region is CASSLTHFTGELFF. The sequenced part of the CDR3 DNA is TGTGCCAGCAGCTTAACTCACTTCACCGGGGAG.